This T cell receptor beta chain originates from a study of shared clonotypes between healthy human individuals. Generated by immunoSEQ multiplex PCR, the TCRdb table keeps only in-frame clones and is missing some. In the table there are some 500,000 clones, 90% to 97% of which are singletons. This CDR3 is built from 13 residues. Germline CDR1 SNHLY, CDR2 FYNNEI. The V and J ends lost 2 bases and 7 bases respectively, with 9 bases between them. The CD4+ fraction was divided into a CD45RA+ naive subset and a CD45RA-negative memory subset. The specimen sequenced was naive CD4+ T cells sorted from blood. Indicated subset: CD45RA+ positively selected. The TCR originated in a woman aged 25 to 39 in good health. The chain has TRBV2 and TRBJ2-1, with D unresolved. The chain's CDR3 is CASSEYAFNEQFF. CDR3 coding DNA: TGTGCCAGCAGTGAATATGCCTTTAATGAGCAGTTCTTC. Based on the CDR3 plus reference TRBV2 and TRBJ2-1, the full variable domain is EPEVTQTPSHQVTQMGQEVILRCVPISNHLYFYWYRQILGQKVEFLVSFYNNEISEKSEIFDDQFSVERPDGSNFTLKIRSTKLEDSAMYFCASSEYAFNEQFFGPGTRLTVL.